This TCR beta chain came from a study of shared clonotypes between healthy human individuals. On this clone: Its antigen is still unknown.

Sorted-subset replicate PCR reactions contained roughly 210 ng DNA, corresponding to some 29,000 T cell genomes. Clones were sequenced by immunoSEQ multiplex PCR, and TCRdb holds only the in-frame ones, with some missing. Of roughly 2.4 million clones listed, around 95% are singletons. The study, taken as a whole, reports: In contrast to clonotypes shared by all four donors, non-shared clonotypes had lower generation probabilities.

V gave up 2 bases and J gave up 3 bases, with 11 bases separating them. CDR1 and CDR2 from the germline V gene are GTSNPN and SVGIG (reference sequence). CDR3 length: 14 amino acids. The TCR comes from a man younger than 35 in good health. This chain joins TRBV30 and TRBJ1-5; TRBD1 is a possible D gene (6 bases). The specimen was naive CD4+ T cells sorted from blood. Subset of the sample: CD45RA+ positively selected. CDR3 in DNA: TGTGCCTGGAGTCTAGGGGGATTCAATCAGCCCCAGCATTTT. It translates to CAWSLGGFNQPQHF. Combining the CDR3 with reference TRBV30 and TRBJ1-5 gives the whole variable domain SQTIHQWPATLVQPVGSPLSLECTVEGTSNPNLYWYRQAAGRGLQLLFYSVGIGQISSEVPQNLSASRPQDRQFILSSKKLLLSDSGFYLCAWSLGGFNQPQHFGDGTRLSIL.